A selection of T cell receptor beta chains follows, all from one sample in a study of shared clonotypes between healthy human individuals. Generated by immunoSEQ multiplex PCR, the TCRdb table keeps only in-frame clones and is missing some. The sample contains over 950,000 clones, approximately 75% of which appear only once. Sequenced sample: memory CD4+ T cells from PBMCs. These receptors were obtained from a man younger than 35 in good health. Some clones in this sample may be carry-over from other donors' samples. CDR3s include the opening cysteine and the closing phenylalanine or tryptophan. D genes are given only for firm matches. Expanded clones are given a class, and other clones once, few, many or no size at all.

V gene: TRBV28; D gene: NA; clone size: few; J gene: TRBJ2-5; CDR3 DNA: TGTGCCAGCAGTTTGGGGCAGTACGGAGAGACCCAGTACTTC; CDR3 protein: CASSLGQYGETQYF
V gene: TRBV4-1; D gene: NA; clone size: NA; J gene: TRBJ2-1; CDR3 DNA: TGCGCCAGCAGCCTGGGGGAGGCCCCCTACAATGAGCAGTTCTTC; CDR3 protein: CASSLGEAPYNEQFF
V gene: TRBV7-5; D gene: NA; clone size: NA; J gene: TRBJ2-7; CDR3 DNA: TGTGTCAGAAGCTTCGACTCTGCTCGCCATTACGAGCAGTACTTC; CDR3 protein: CVRSFDSARHYEQYF
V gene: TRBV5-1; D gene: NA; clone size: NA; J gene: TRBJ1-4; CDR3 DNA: TGCGCCAGCAGCCTCAACCGGGCCGCAAATGAAAAACTGTTTTTT; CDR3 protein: CASSLNRAANEKLFF
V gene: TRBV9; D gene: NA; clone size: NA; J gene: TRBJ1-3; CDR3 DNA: TGTGCCAGCAGCCCGGGTGGAGGGGGAAACACCATATATTTT; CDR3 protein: CASSPGGGGNTIYF
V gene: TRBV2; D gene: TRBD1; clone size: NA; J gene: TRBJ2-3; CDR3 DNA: TGTGCCAGCAAGGGGACAGGGGCCACAGATACGCAGTATTTT; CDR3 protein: CASKGTGATDTQYF
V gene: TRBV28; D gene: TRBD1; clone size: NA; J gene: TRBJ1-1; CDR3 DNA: TGTGCCAGCAGTTTAGGGTTAGGCAGGGGGTCTAACACTGAAGCTTTCTTT; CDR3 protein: CASSLGLGRGSNTEAFF
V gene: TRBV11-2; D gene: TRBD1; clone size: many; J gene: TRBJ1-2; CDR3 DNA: TGTGCCAGCAGCTTGGGACAGATCTATGGCTACACCTTC; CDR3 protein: CASSLGQIYGYTF
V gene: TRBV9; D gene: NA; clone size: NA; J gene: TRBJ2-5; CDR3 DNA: TGTGCCAGCAGCGTGGGGGGATACTCCTACCAAGAGACCCAGTACTTC; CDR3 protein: CASSVGGYSYQETQYF
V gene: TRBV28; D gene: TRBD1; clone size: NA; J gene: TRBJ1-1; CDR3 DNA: TGTGCCAGCAGGTTGCCAGGGGGCGCAGGGCACACTGAAGCTTTCTTT; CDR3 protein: CASRLPGGAGHTEAFF
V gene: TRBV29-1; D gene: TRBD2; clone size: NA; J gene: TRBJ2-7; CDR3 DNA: TGCAGCGCCGCACTAGCGAGGTCCTACGAGCAGTACTTC; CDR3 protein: CSAALARSYEQYF
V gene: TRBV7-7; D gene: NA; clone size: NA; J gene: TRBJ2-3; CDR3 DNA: TGTGCCAGCAGCTCATCAGGGCATCACACAGATACGCAGTATTTT; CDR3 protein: CASSSSGHHTDTQYF
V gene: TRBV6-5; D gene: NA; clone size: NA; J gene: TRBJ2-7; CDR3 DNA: TGTGCCAGCAGTTACTCGAAAGTCGAGCCGGGCGAGCAGTACTTC; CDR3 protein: CASSYSKVEPGEQYF
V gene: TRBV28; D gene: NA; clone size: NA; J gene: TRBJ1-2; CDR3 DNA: TGTGCCAGCAGTTTGAAAGGACGGAACTATGGCTACACCTTC; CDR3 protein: CASSLKGRNYGYTF
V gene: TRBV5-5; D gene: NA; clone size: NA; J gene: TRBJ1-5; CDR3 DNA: TGTGCCAGCAGCTTGGGGGTCAGCAATCAGCCCCAGCATTTT; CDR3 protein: CASSLGVSNQPQHF
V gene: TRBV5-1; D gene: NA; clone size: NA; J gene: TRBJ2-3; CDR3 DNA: TGCGCCAGCAGCTTAATTTACACAGATACGCAGTATTTT; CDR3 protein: CASSLIYTDTQYF
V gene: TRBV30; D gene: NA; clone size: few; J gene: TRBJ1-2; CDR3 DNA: TGTGCCTGGAGACAGAACTATGGCTACACCTTC; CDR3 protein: CAWRQNYGYTF
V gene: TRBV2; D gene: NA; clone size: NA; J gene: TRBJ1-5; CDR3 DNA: TGTGCCAGCAGCCCCGACGGACTGCCACAGCCCCAGCATTTT; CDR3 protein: CASSPDGLPQPQHF
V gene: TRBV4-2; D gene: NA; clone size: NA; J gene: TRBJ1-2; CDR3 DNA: TGTGCCAGCAGCTTGGAAGCGGGGTCCTATGGCTACACCTTC; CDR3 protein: CASSLEAGSYGYTF
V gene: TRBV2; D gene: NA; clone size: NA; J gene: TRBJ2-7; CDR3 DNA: TGTGCCAGCAGGACAGGGAGGTTCTCCGAGCAGTACTTC; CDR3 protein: CASRTGRFSEQYF
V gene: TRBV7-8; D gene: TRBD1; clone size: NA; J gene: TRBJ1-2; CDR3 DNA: TGTGCCAGCAGCTCACGGACAGGCGGATATGGCTACACCTTC; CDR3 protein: CASSSRTGGYGYTF
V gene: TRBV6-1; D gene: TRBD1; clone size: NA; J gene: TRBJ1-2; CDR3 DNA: TGTGCCAGCATCAACAGGGGGCTTGCTGGCTACACCTTC; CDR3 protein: CASINRGLAGYTF
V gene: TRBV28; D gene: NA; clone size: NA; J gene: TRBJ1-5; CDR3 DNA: TGTGCCAGCAGTCCCAACGGGGGCCCAAATCAGCCCCAGCATTTT; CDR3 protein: CASSPNGGPNQPQHF
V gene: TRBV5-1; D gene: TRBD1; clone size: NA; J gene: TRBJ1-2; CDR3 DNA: TGCGCCAGCAGCCTCGGACAGGGGGTCTATGGCTACACCTTC; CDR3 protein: CASSLGQGVYGYTF
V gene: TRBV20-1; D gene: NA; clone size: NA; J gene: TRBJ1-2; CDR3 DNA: TGCAGTGCTCCTCTTTATGGTGGCTACACCTTC; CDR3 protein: CSAPLYGGYTF
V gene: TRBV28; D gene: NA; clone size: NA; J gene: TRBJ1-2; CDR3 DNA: TGTGCCAGCAGTTTGTTACCCCCTTATCATGGCTACACCTTC; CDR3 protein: CASSLLPPYHGYTF
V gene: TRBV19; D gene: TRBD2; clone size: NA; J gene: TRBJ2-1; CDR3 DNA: TGTGCCTCCATGACTAGCGGGATATCCAATGAGCAGTTCTTC; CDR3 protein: CASMTSGISNEQFF
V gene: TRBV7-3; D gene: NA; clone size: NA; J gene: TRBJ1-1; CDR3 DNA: TGTGCCAGCAGCCTTACCGGGAGGAACACTGAAGCTTTCTTT; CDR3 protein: CASSLTGRNTEAFF
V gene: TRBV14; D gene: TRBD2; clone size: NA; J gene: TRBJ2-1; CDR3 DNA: TGTGCCAGCAGCCAAGAAGGGCGAATTTGGACTAGCGGTTACAATGAGCAGTTCTTC; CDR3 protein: CASSQEGRIWTSGYNEQFF
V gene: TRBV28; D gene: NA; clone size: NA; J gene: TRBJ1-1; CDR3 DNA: TGTGCCAGCCTTACAGGGATGAACACTGAAGCTTTCTTT; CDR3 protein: CASLTGMNTEAFF
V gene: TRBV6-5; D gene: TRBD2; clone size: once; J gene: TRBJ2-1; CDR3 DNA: TGTGCCAGCAGGATGACTAGCCGCTACAATGAGCAGTTCTTC; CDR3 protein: CASRMTSRYNEQFF
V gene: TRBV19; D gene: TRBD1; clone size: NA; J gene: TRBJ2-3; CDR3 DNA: TGTGCCAGTAGGGACAGGCCCGCTAGCACAGATACGCAGTATTTT; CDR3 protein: CASRDRPASTDTQYF
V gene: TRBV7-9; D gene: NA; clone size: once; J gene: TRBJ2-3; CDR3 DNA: TGTGCCAGCAGCCTGGGCCGGACGCCGGGATTAGTCACAGATACGCAGTATTTT; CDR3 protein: CASSLGRTPGLVTDTQYF
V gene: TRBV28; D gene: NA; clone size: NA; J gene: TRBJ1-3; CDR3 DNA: TGTGCCAGCAGTCCCTCGGCCGGCGGAAACACCATATATTTT; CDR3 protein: CASSPSAGGNTIYF
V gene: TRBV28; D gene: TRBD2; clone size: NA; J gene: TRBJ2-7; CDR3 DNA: TGTGCCAGCAGGACGGGAGGGTACGAGCAGTACTTC; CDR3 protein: CASRTGGYEQYF
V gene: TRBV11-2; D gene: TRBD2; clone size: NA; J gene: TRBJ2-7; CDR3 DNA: TGTGCCAGCAGCTTACGGGGGGGCTTCTACGAGCAGTACTTC; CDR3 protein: CASSLRGGFYEQYF
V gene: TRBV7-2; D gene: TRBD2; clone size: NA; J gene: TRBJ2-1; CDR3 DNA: TGTGCCAGCAGCTTAGCGGCGGGACTAAACAATGAGCAGTTCTTC; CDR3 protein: CASSLAAGLNNEQFF
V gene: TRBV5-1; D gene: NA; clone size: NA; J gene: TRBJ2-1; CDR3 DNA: TGCGCCAGCAGCTCCAGCGCGGCTAGCTCCTACAATGAGCAGTTCTTC; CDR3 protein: CASSSSAASSYNEQFF
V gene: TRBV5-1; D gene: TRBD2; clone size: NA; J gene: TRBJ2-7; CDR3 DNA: TGCGCCAGCAGCTTGGGCGGGGGTCCCTACGAGCAGTACTTC; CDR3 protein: CASSLGGGPYEQYF
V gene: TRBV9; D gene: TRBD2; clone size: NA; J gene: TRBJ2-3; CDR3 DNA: TGTGCCAGCAGTGCTACTAGCGGGAGGGCCGGGACAGATACGCAGTATTTT; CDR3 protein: CASSATSGRAGTDTQYF
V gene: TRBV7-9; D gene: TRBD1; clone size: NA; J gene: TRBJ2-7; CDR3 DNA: TGTGCCAGCAGCCTCTCCCGACAGGGGGCACAGGAGCAGTACTTC; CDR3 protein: CASSLSRQGAQEQYF
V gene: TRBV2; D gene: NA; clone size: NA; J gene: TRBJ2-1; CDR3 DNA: TGTGCCAGCAGTGAACAGAGTAAACTCGATGAGCAGTTCTTC; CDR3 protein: CASSEQSKLDEQFF
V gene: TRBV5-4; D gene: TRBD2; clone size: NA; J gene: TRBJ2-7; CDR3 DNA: TGTGCCAGCAGCCCCGGACTAGCGGGAGTCTCCTACGAGCAGTACTTC; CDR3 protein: CASSPGLAGVSYEQYF
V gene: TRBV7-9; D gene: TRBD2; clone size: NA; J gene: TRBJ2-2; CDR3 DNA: TGTGCCAGCAGTCTAGCGGGGAACACCGGGGAGCTGTTTTTT; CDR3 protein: CASSLAGNTGELFF
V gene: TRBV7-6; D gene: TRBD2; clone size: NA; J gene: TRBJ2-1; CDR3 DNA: TGTGCCAGCAGCTTAGTTAGCGGGCTACAAAATGAGCAGTTCTTC; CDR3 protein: CASSLVSGLQNEQFF
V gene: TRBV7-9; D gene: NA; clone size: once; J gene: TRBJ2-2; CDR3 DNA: TGTGCCAGCGGTGGACAGTTAGACACCGGGGAGCTGTTTTTT; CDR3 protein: CASGGQLDTGELFF
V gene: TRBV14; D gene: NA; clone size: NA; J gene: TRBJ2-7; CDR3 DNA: TGTGCCAGCAGCCTAAGGGCTGGCGGGGGCTTCTACGAGCAGTACTTC; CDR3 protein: CASSLRAGGGFYEQYF
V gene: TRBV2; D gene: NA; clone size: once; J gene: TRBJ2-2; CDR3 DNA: TGTGCCAGCAACAGGGACACCGGGGAGCTGTTTTTT; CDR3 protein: CASNRDTGELFF
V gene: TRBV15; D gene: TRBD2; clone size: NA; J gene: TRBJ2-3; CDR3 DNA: TGTGCCACCAGCCCCGGCGGCGGGAGGGCCCATGAAGATACGCAGTATTTT; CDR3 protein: CATSPGGGRAHEDTQYF
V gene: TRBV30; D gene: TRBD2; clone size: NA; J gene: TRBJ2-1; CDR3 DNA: TGTGCCTGCCGTAGCGGGAGAACACACAATGAGCAGTTCTTC; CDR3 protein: CACRSGRTHNEQFF
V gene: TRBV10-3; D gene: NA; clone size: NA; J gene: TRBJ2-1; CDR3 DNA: TGTGCCATCACGGCGGAACCTCGCTACAATGAGCAGTTCTTC; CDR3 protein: CAITAEPRYNEQFF
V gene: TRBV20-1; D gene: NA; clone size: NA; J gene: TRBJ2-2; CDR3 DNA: TGCAGTGCCCGCCGGGGCGGGGAGCTGTTTTTT; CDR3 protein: CSARRGGELFF
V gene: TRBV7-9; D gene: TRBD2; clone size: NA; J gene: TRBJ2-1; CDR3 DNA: TGTGCCAGCAGCGGACGACTAGCGTACTCCTACAATGAGCAGTTCTTC; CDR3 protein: CASSGRLAYSYNEQFF
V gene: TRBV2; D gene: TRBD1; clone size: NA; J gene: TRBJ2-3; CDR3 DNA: TGTGCCAGCAGTGTACAGTGGGACAGTAGCACAGATACGCAGTATTTT; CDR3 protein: CASSVQWDSSTDTQYF
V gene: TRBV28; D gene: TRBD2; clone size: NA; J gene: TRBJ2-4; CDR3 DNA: TGTGCCAGCAGTTTATTCGGGACTAGCAAAAACATTCAGTACTTC; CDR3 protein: CASSLFGTSKNIQYF
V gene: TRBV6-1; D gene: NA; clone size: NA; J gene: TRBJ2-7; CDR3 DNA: TGTGCCAGCAGTGAAGCCGGCAGGGATTACGAGCAGTACTTC; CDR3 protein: CASSEAGRDYEQYF
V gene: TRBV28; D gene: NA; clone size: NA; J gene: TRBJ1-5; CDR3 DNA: TGTGCCAGCAGTATCTATAGCAGGAATCAGCCCCAGCATTTT; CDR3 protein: CASSIYSRNQPQHF